The next 8 T cell receptor beta chains were all read from a single sample in a study of blood T cell repertoires in COVID-19. Clones were sequenced by immunoSEQ multiplex PCR, and TCRdb holds only the in-frame ones, with some missing. This sample has some 250,000 clones, with around 83% found just once. Sequenced input: peripheral blood. Receptors originate from a man between 35 and 55 years old with active or convalescent COVID-19.

The chain carries TRBV18 and TRBJ2-7, with 8 bases that match TRBD1. The CDR3 is 14 residues long. Losses at the gene ends were 5 bases for V and 6 bases for J; bases not matched to a gene: 9. CDR1 is KGHSH, CDR2 LQKENI, per germline. CDR3 sequence: CASSMGITGGEQYF. In DNA form, the CDR3 reads TGTGCCAGCTCAATGGGTATTACAGGGGGCGAGCAGTACTTC.

The V gene is TRBV7-3, the J gene TRBJ2-3, with D tentatively TRBD2 (5 bases). V lost 0 bases to trimming and J lost 2 bases, with 9 bases between them. Looked up from germline, CDR1 is SGHTA and CDR2 is FQGTGA. The length of the CDR3 is 15 residues. The CDR3 region has the DNA TGTGCCAGCAGCTTAACGCCTAGCTCCACAGATACGCAGTATTTT. Protein product: CASSLTPSSTDTQYF.

The V gene is TRBV6-5, the J gene TRBJ1-3; D is unclear. CDR1 is MNHEY, CDR2 SVGAGI, per germline. The V and J ends lost 0 bases and 2 bases respectively, with 5 bases between them. CDR3 size: 14 residues. CDR3 region: CASSYSQAGNTIYF. DNA for the CDR3: TGTGCCAGCAGTTACTCGCAGGCTGGAAACACCATATATTTT.

The rearrangement joins TRBV11-2 to TRBJ2-6; D uncertain. This CDR3 is 13 amino acids long. CDR1 is SGHAT and CDR2 is FQNNGV in the germline V gene. V lost 10 bases to trimming and J lost 1 base, with 8 bases between them. The CDR3 sequence is CATRSSGANVLTF. The CDR3 nucleotides are TGTGCCACCCGGTCTTCTGGGGCCAACGTCCTGACTTTC.

This chain uses TRBV30 with TRBJ1-2; D is unclear. Between the trimmed V and J ends, which lost 1 base and 8 bases, there was a span of 14 bases. Germline CDR1 GTSNPN, CDR2 SVGIG (reference sequence). This CDR3 is 13 amino acids long. Here the CDR3 reads CAWSARRGEGYTF. CDR3 coding DNA: TGTGCCTGGAGTGCCCGTCGAGGTGAGGGCTACACCTTC.

J is TRBJ1-1 and V is TRBV25-1; a possible D gene is TRBD1 (5 bases). In germline, CDR1 is MGHDK, CDR2 SYGVNS. Trimming took off 5 bases at V and 7 bases at J, with 8 bases between the two ends. This CDR3 contains 11 residues. The CDR3 DNA is TGTGCCAGCAGTCCAGGGATTGAAGCTTTCTTT. Its protein is CASSPGIEAFF.

The J gene is TRBJ1-6, the V gene TRBV30; D remains unclear. With 4 bases removed from V and 7 bases from J, the gap between germline ends came to 14 bases. The germline V gene encodes CDR1 GTSNPN and CDR2 SVGIG (reference sequence). This CDR3 is built from 14 residues. CDR3 protein: CAWNGVAGNSPLHF. The DNA for the CDR3 is TGTGCCTGGAACGGGGTGGCGGGGAATTCACCCCTCCACTTT.

This rearrangement joins TRBV5-1 to TRBJ2-7; 8 positions match TRBD2. Germline CDR1 is SGHRS and CDR2 is YFSETQ. This CDR3 contains 16 residues. Trimming removed 0 bases from V and 5 bases from J; junction bases left unmatched: 10. CDR3 in amino acids: CASSLGLAGTGDEQYF. The DNA for the CDR3 is TGCGCCAGCAGCTTGGGCCTAGCGGGCACTGGGGACGAGCAGTACTTC.